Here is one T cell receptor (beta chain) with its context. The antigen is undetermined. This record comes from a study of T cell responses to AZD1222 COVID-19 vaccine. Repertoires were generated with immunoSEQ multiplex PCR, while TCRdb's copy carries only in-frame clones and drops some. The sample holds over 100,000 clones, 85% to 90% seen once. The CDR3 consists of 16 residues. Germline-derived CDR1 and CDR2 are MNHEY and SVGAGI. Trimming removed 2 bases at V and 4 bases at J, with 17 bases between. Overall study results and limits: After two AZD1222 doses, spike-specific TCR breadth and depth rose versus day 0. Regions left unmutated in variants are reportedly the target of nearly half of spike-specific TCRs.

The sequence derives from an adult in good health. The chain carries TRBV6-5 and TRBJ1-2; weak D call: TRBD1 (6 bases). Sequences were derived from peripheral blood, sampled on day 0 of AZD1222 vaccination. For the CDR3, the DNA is TGTGCCAGCAGTTACCGAGTGACAGGATACTTCTATGGCTACACCTTC. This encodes CASSYRVTGYFYGYTF.